This T cell receptor beta chain was sequenced during a study of T cell changes during pregnancy in multiple sclerosis. This clone was counted only a few times. Sequencing used immunoSEQ multiplex PCR; TCRdb keeps in-frame clones, though not all of them. This sample has around 60,000 clones, with 75% to 95% found just once. The CDR3 has 17 residues. Germline V gene sequence: CDR1 LGHNA, CDR2 YNFKEQ. V lost 2 bases, J lost 5 bases, and 11 bases stayed unmatched. The source material was CD4+ T cells from peripheral blood mononuclear cells, sampled after pregnancy. The TCR was taken from a female donor in good health, enrolled as a control in a pregnancy study. The chain has TRBV4-2 and TRBJ2-5; 10 nucleotides line up with TRBD2. The DNA for the CDR3 is TGTGCCAGCAGCCAACCCCGGGCTAGCGGGGGAAGTGAGACCCAGTACTTC. Amino acids: CASSQPRASGGSETQYF.